Presented here are 30 T cell receptor beta chains from one specimen sequenced in a study of cytotoxic CD8 clonotypes in ibrutinib-treated CLL. Some clones are missing from TCRdb's copy, which holds only in-frame ones; the method was immunoSEQ multiplex PCR. Here the sample spans about 63,000 clones, roughly 70% being singletons. The sequences come from PBMCs, collected after 12 months of ibrutinib treatment. The receptor source for this set is a human donor with chronic lymphocytic leukemia.

The CDR3 sequence: CASSQDGTGASSYEQYF. The CDR3 DNA is TGTGCCAGCAGCCAAGATGGCACGGGGGCCAGTTCCTACGAGCAGTACTTC. The gene calls are TRBV4-2 and TRBJ2-7; perhaps D is TRBD1 or TRBD2 (6 bases each). Germline V CDR1 and CDR2: LGHNA, YNFKEQ. There are 17 residues in the CDR3. V was clipped by 0 bases and J by 1 base, with 16 bases between them.

V usage is TRBV5-1 and J usage is TRBJ2-7; 8 bases align to TRBD1. The CDR3 has 15 residues. Trimming took 8 bases from V and 3 from J; bases not matched to a gene: 13. CDR1 and CDR2 (germline): SGHRS, YFSETQ. CDR3 DNA sequence: TGCGCCAGTTCGTATGCCCCCGGGACAGGCTACGAGCAGTACTTC. This gives the protein CASSYAPGTGYEQYF.

The chain recombines TRBV28 with TRBJ2-7; 12 bases map to TRBD1. Germline loops: CDR1 MDHEN, CDR2 SYDVKM. Unmatched junction bases numbered 6, after V lost 7 bases and J lost 5 bases. This CDR3 region has 14 residues. The CDR3 bases are TGTGCCAGCACCGGGACAGGGGGCTGGCACGAGCAGTACTTC. Amino acid sequence: CASTGTGGWHEQYF.

This sequence joins TRBV28 and TRBJ2-1, with TRBD2 matching over 10 bases. Unmatched junction bases numbered 10, after V lost 5 bases and J lost 9 bases. CDR3 size: 15 residues. CDR1 MDHEN and CDR2 SYDVKM come from the germline V gene. This CDR3 is CASSRRTSGSAEQFF. The CDR3 DNA reads as TGTGCCAGCAGTCGTCGGACTAGCGGTTCAGCTGAGCAGTTCTTC.

This clone has just a few counts. The DNA for the CDR3 is TGTGCCAGCAGCCCCCCCTTGGGCACCAGCGAAGAGACCCAGTACTTC. Amino acids: CASSPPLGTSEETQYF. The rearrangement links TRBV9 to TRBJ2-5; D is undetermined. CDR3 size: 16 residues. Per the germline V gene, CDR1 is SGDLS and CDR2 is YYNGEE. The V end was cut by 4 bases, the J end by 3 bases, with 19 bases between.

The chain links TRBV18 to TRBJ1-3; 10 nucleotides align to TRBD1. The CDR3 runs to 18 residues. V lost 3 bases and J lost 0; bases outside the gene matches: 8. In germline, CDR1 is KGHSH, CDR2 LQKENI. Here the CDR3 reads CASSPGTGDTYSGNTIYF. In nucleotides, the CDR3 is TGTGCCAGCTCACCCGGGACAGGGGATACCTACTCTGGAAACACCATATATTTT.

The chain joins TRBV21-1 to TRBJ2-7; TRBD1, as called in the table, went unchecked against the DNA. TRBV21-1 is a listed pseudogene. The CDR3 consists of 16 residues. CDR3 nucleotides: TGTGCCAGCAGCAAAGTTCCGACAGGAGTAGGTACGATGCAGTACTTC. Translation gives CASSKVPTGVGTMQYF.

V is TRBV4-3 and J is TRBJ2-2; D may be TRBD2 (6 bases). The V end was cut by 4 bases, the J end by 1 base, with 7 bases between. Germline assignment: CDR1 LGHNA and CDR2 YSLEER. The CDR3 extends over 14 amino acids. CDR3 sequence reads: CASSRRGNTGELFF. The CDR3 DNA follows: TGCGCCAGCAGCCGGCGGGGGAACACCGGGGAGCTGTTTTTT.

J is TRBJ2-1 and V is TRBV7-3; no definite D call. The germline V gene has CDR1 SGHTA and CDR2 FQGTGA. The CDR3 is 11 amino acids. Between the trimmed V and J ends, which lost 1 base and 5 bases, there was a span of 0 bases. The CDR3 spells CASSLNNEQFF. The CDR3 DNA is TGTGCCAGCAGCTTAAACAATGAGCAGTTCTTC.

The chain links TRBV6-6 to TRBJ1-1; D is possibly TRBD1 (5 bases). This CDR3 comprises 14 residues. Germline V CDR1 and CDR2: MNHNY, SVGAGI (reference sequence). V lost 3 bases and J lost 2, with 10 bases in between. The CDR3 region is CASSYRGANTEAFF. The CDR3 bases are TGTGCCAGCAGTTATCGGGGCGCTAACACTGAAGCTTTCTTT.

The chain has TRBV6-5 and TRBJ2-3; 10 bases fit TRBD1. CDR3 length: 15 amino acids. Trimming took 7 bases from V and 4 from J; bases not matched to a gene: 8. The germline CDR1 and CDR2 sequences are MNHEY and SVGAGI. CDR3 protein: CASMVGQGVADTQYF. The CDR3 nucleotides are TGTGCCAGCATGGTAGGACAGGGGGTTGCAGATACGCAGTATTTT.

The chain is built from TRBV30 and TRBJ2-2; TRBD2 aligns across 7 bases. The CDR3 sequence is 12 residues long. V dropped 3 bases and J dropped 6; count of bases not matched to a gene: 1. Germline V CDR1 and CDR2: GTSNPN, SVGIG (reference sequence). The CDR3 loop reads CAWSGGSGELFF. CDR3 in DNA: TGTGCCTGGAGCGGGGGGTCCGGGGAGCTGTTTTTT. Full variable domain (remainder filled in from reference TRBV30 and TRBJ2-2): SQTIHQWPATLVQPVGSPLSLECTVEGTSNPNLYWYRQAAGRGLQLLFYSVGIGQISSEVPQNLSASRPQDRQFILSSKKLLLSDSGFYLCAWSGGSGELFFGEGSRLTVL.

V gene TRBV2 combines with J gene TRBJ2-2; D is ambiguous. CDR3 size: 12 residues. The germline V and J ends were trimmed by 5 bases and 9 bases, with 10 bases remaining between them. Germline values: CDR1 SNHLY, CDR2 FYNNEI. Here the CDR3 DNA reads TGTGCCAGCAGTTACAGCCGGAGGGAGCTGTTTTTT. As protein: CASSYSRRELFF.

This clone occurred many times. This sequence joins TRBV7-9 and TRBJ1-1; no firm D call. This CDR3 has 12 amino acids. Germline CDR1 reads SEHNR; CDR2 reads FQNEAQ (reference sequence). Trimming removed 5 bases at V and 6 bases at J, with 10 bases between. CDR3 sequence: CASSTQESEAFF. The CDR3 DNA follows: TGTGCCAGCAGCACCCAGGAATCTGAAGCTTTCTTT. The whole variable domain, remainder taken from reference TRBV7-9 and TRBJ1-1, is DTGVSQNPRHKITKRGQNVTFRCDPISEHNRLYWYRQTLGQGPEFLTYFQNEAQLEKSRLLSDRFSAERPKGSFSTLEIQRTEQGDSAMYLCASSTQESEAFFGQGTRLTVV.

The genes are TRBV6-5 and TRBJ2-7, with 8 nucleotides matching TRBD2. CDR1 and CDR2 from the germline V gene are MNHEY and SVGAGI. The CDR3 consists of 13 residues. Germline trimming cut 7 bases from V and 4 bases from J; bases unmatched to any gene: 6. In nucleotides, the CDR3 is TGTGCCAGCACCTCCCGCGGGGGGTACGAGCAGTACTTC. It codes for CASTSRGGYEQYF.

The J gene is TRBJ1-5, the V gene TRBV19; TRBD1 might be the D (6 bases). The CDR3 runs 15 residues. With 7 bases removed from V and 6 bases from J, the gap between germline ends came to 19 bases. Germline V gene data show CDR1 as LNHDA and CDR2 as SQIVND (reference sequence). The CDR3 nucleotides read TGTGCCAGTAAGGGGACATACTCTCCTACTCAGCCCCAGCATTTT. Encoded protein: CASKGTYSPTQPQHF.

V usage is TRBV7-3 and J usage is TRBJ2-2; D may correspond to TRBD1 or TRBD2 (5 bases each). This CDR3 has 13 residues. The germline gives CDR1 SGHTA, CDR2 FQGTGA. Trimming shortened V by 4 bases and J by 7 bases, and 10 bases separated the two germline ends. This CDR3 reads CASSWGPRGELFF. CDR3 sequence (DNA): TGTGCCAGCAGCTGGGGACCGCGCGGGGAGCTGTTTTTT.

This chain uses TRBV29-1 with TRBJ2-7; D may be TRBD1 (6 bases). V lost 5 bases and J lost 0, with 8 bases in between. In germline, CDR1 is SQVTM, CDR2 ANQGSEA. This CDR3 has 12 amino acids. CDR3 amino acids: CSVRGISYEQYF. The CDR3 coding sequence is TGCAGCGTTAGGGGGATCTCCTACGAGCAGTACTTC.

This chain joins TRBV13 and TRBJ2-7, with D perhaps TRBD2 (5 bases). CDR1 and CDR2 from the germline V gene are PRHDT and FYEKMQ (reference sequence). Between the trimmed V and J ends, which lost 6 bases and 0 bases, there was a span of 15 bases. This CDR3 is built from 15 residues. The CDR3 region is CASSSSGPGSYEQYF. CDR3 nucleotide sequence: TGTGCCAGCAGTTCCAGCGGCCCTGGCTCCTACGAGCAGTACTTC.

The chain carries TRBV4-2 and TRBJ2-7; tentative D call: TRBD2 (6 bases). The V gene's germline CDR1 is LGHNA and CDR2 YNFKEQ. Trimming left V 1 base short and J 6 bases short, with 13 bases between. The CDR3 runs 14 residues. The CDR3 loop is CASSQVADGGEQYF. CDR3 bases: TGTGCCAGCAGCCAAGTTGCGGACGGGGGCGAGCAGTACTTC.

A single count supports this clone. The chain couples TRBV11-2 to TRBJ2-1; 10 bases are shared with TRBD2. CDR3 size: 15 residues. The junction had 5 bases not matched to a gene; V was cut back by 2 bases and J by 7 bases. Germline V gene sequence: CDR1 SGHAT, CDR2 FQNNGV. The CDR3 spells CASSLLLAGVNEQFF. The DNA for the CDR3 is TGTGCCAGCAGCTTACTCCTAGCGGGAGTTAATGAGCAGTTCTTC. Supplemented by reference TRBV11-2 and TRBJ2-1, the full variable domain reads EAGVAQSPRYKIIEKRQSVAFWCNPISGHATLYWYQQILGQGPKLLIQFQNNGVVDDSQLPKDRFSAERLKGVDSTLKIQPAKLEDSAVYLCASSLLLAGVNEQFFGPGTRLTVL.

The V call is TRBV5-5, the J call TRBJ2-7; D remains ambiguous. Looked up from germline, CDR1 is SGHKS and CDR2 is YYEKEE (reference sequence). The CDR3 runs to 14 residues. The V and J ends lost 0 bases and 3 bases respectively, with 10 bases between them. The CDR3 coding sequence is TGTGCCAGCAGCTTGGCCGAAGGAGACTACGAGCAGTACTTC. Protein product: CASSLAEGDYEQYF. Filled out from reference TRBV5-5 and TRBJ2-7, the complete variable domain reads DAGVTQSPTHLIKTRGQQVTLRCSPISGHKSVSWYQQVLGQGPQFIFQYYEKEERGRGNFPDRFSARQFPNYSSELNVNALLLGDSALYLCASSLAEGDYEQYFGPGTRLTVT.

The J gene is TRBJ1-1, the V gene TRBV19, with a tentative D call TRBD1 (5 bases). The CDR3 has 12 residues. The V gene's germline CDR1 is LNHDA and CDR2 SQIVND (reference sequence). V lost 9 bases, J lost 6 bases, and 14 bases lay in between. CDR3 residues: CASQTVLAEAFF. In nucleotides, the CDR3 is TGTGCCAGCCAGACAGTGCTTGCTGAAGCTTTCTTT.

This clone was observed a few times. This chain connects TRBV27 to TRBJ1-3; D not certain. Trimming pared 0 bases from V and 4 bases from J, leaving 13 bases between. The CDR3 is 16 amino acids. Germline V gene lookup returns CDR1 MNHEY and CDR2 SMNVEV (reference sequence). The CDR3 sequence: CASSLSGYESGNTIYF. CDR3 DNA: TGTGCCAGCAGTTTATCAGGGTATGAATCCGGAAACACCATATATTTT.

V usage is TRBV29-1 and J usage is TRBJ1-3, with a possible D match to TRBD1 (6 bases). The CDR3 length is 15 residues. The ends were cut back, 3 bases at V and 0 bases at J, with 12 bases in the middle. Germline CDR1 is SQVTM and CDR2 is ANQGSEA. As DNA, the CDR3 is TGCAGCGTTGACATGGGACAAAACTCTGGAAACACCATATATTTT. Encoded protein: CSVDMGQNSGNTIYF.

This clone came up a few times. The chain combines TRBV28 with TRBJ1-4; 7 bases are a match to TRBD1. The germline gives CDR1 MDHEN, CDR2 SYDVKM. The V and J ends lost 8 bases and 8 bases, in that order; junction bases with no gene match: 8. This CDR3 has 13 amino acids. The CDR3 bases are TGTGCCAGCTCCAGGGGGAGAGGGGAAAAACTGTTTTTT. Protein product: CASSRGRGEKLFF.

CDR3 in amino acids: CASSLTWEQYF. CDR3 DNA: TGTGCCAGCAGTCTAACTTGGGAGCAGTACTTC. The rearrangement joins TRBV2 to TRBJ2-7; D is ambiguous. The CDR3 consists of 11 residues. V shed 5 bases and J shed 7 bases, with 9 bases lying between them. Germline CDR1 is SNHLY and CDR2 is FYNNEI. Full variable domain (missing parts from reference TRBV2 and TRBJ2-7): EPEVTQTPSHQVTQMGQEVILRCVPISNHLYFYWYRQILGQKVEFLVSFYNNEISEKSEIFDDQFSVERPDGSNFTLKIRSTKLEDSAMYFCASSLTWEQYFGPGTRLTVT.

CDR3 sequence reads: CASSQTRGGDTQYF. CDR3 DNA: TGTGCCAGCAGCCAAACACGGGGCGGGGATACGCAGTATTTT. This rearrangement joins TRBV14 to TRBJ2-3; D is tentatively TRBD1 or TRBD2 (5 bases each). The CDR3 runs to 14 residues. Per germline, CDR1 SGHDN and CDR2 FVKESK. The V gene lost 2 bases and the J gene lost 6 bases, with 12 bases spanning the gap.

The gene calls are TRBV5-4 and TRBJ2-3; D uncertain. The V end lost 4 bases, the J end lost 1 base, and 7 bases lay between the germline ends. The CDR3 runs 13 residues. In germline, CDR1 is SGHNT, CDR2 YYREEE (reference sequence). This CDR3 reads CASSQDGTDTQYF. The CDR3 DNA reads as TGTGCCAGCAGCCAAGACGGCACAGATACGCAGTATTTT.

The V and J genes are TRBV6-5 and TRBJ1-2; 9 bases are shared with TRBD1. The CDR3 length is 14 residues. Germline-derived CDR1 and CDR2 are MNHEY and SVGAGI. V trimming: 0 bases; J trimming: 9 bases; junction bases outside the gene matches: 5. CDR3 in amino acids: CASSYSTGGGRYTF. The CDR3 nucleotides read TGTGCCAGCAGTTACTCGACAGGGGGTGGGCGCTACACCTTC.